The rows below give T cell receptor beta chains drawn from one sample of a study of T cell responses to AZD1222 COVID-19 vaccine. Here immunoSEQ multiplex PCR was the method, and the copy in TCRdb shows in-frame clones only, minus some. The sample lists about 78,000 clones, around four fifths seen once, with approximately 2.9% in the top ten. Sequencing used peripheral blood, obtained on day 0 of AZD1222 vaccination. These receptors came from an adult in good health. Both conserved end residues are part of each CDR3. D genes are given only for firm matches. Not all rows give a size; the values are once, few, many and, for expanded clones, a class.

d_call	j_call	v_call	clone_size	cdr3_nt	cdr3_aa
NA	TRBJ2-3	TRBV12-3/TRBV12-4	NA	TGTGCCAGCAGTTCGACTAGTGCAGATACGCAGTATTTT	CASSSTSADTQYF
TRBD2	TRBJ2-2	TRBV3-1/TRBV3-2	NA	TGTGCCAGCAGCCCGGGACTAGCGGTGAACACCGGGGAGCTGTTTTTT	CASSPGLAVNTGELFF
NA	TRBJ1-1	TRBV2	NA	TGTGCCAGCAAAGGGGGGACGAACACTGAAGCTTTCTTT	CASKGGTNTEAFF
TRBD2	TRBJ2-3	TRBV5-4	NA	TGTGCCAGCAGCTTGTCCGGGACTAGCGGGAGGGCAGATACGCAGTATTTT	CASSLSGTSGRADTQYF
NA	TRBJ1-5	TRBV18	NA	TGTGCCAGCTCACCTCGCCAGCTTGATAGCAATCAGCCCCAGCATTTT	CASSPRQLDSNQPQHF
TRBD2	TRBJ2-7	TRBV27	NA	TGTGCCAGCAGTTTATCCCGGGGAGGGGCCCACGAGCAGTACTTC	CASSLSRGGAHEQYF
NA	TRBJ1-5	TRBV3-1/TRBV3-2	NA	TGTGCCAGCAGCCAAGCGGGGGGGTACGGTCAGCCCCAGCATTTT	CASSQAGGYGQPQHF
NA	TRBJ2-2	TRBV5-4	NA	TGTGCCCACGGTAGGGGTGACACCGGGGAGCTGTTTTTT	CAHGRGDTGELFF
NA	TRBJ1-4	TRBV30	NA	TGTGCCTGGAGTGTAAACAGTAATGAAAAACTGTTTTTT	CAWSVNSNEKLFF
NA	TRBJ2-5	TRBV7-2	NA	TGTGCCAGCAGCTTTCAGAAGGACCAGACCCAGTACTTC	CASSFQKDQTQYF
TRBD2	TRBJ2-1	TRBV27	few	TGTGCCAGCAGTTCCGCGACTAGCAGAAATGAGCAGTTCTTC	CASSSATSRNEQFF
NA	TRBJ2-7	TRBV7-2	NA	TGTGCCAGCAGCTTAGAGGGCTCAATCTCCTACGAGCAGTACTTC	CASSLEGSISYEQYF
NA	TRBJ2-2	TRBV4-3	few	TGCGCCAGCAGCCAAAGAAACACCGGGGAGCTGTTTTTT	CASSQRNTGELFF
TRBD2	TRBJ2-1	TRBV27	once	TGTGCCAGCAGTCCCCCGTTGGGGACTAGCGGCTACACGGGATACAATGAGCAGTTCTTC	CASSPPLGTSGYTGYNEQFF
NA	TRBJ2-3	TRBV18	few	TGTGCCAGCTTACGGGAGAGGGGCACAGATACGCAGTATTTT	CASLRERGTDTQYF
NA	TRBJ1-1	TRBV3-1/TRBV3-2	once	TGTGCCAGCAGGACCAGCGGGGAGGCTTTCTTT	CASRTSGEAFF
TRBD1	TRBJ1-2	TRBV5-6	NA	TGTGCCAGCAGCTTGGTCGGTGACAGGGGGCGCGACGGCTACACCTTC	CASSLVGDRGRDGYTF
NA	TRBJ1-4	TRBV4-3	NA	TGCGCCAGCAGCCGTTCAGGCGCGCATAATGAAAAACTGTTTTTT	CASSRSGAHNEKLFF
TRBD2	TRBJ2-3	TRBV6-1	NA	TGTGCCAGCAGGCTAGCGGGGGGCCAAACAGATACGCAGTATTTT	CASRLAGGQTDTQYF
TRBD2	TRBJ2-7	TRBV28	once	TGTGCCAGCAGTTACCGCGCGGCGGGAGGTCCGTCGTACGAGCAGTACTTC	CASSYRAAGGPSYEQYF
NA	TRBJ2-7	TRBV6-5	NA	TGTGCCAGCAGTCTGACGGAGGTTAATCCGTACTTC	CASSLTEVNPYF
NA	TRBJ1-2	TRBV4-1	NA	TGCGCCAGCAGCCAAGAATCAGGGGTTGGCTACACCTTC	CASSQESGVGYTF
TRBD1	TRBJ2-7	TRBV10-1	NA	TGCGCCAGCAAACGAGGGACAGGGGGGGAGCAGTACTTC	CASKRGTGGEQYF
TRBD1	TRBJ2-1	TRBV5-5	NA	TGTGCCAGCAGCGCCGGACAGGGACGGAATGAGCAGTTCTTC	CASSAGQGRNEQFF
TRBD1	TRBJ2-7	TRBV5-1	NA	TGCGCCAGCAGCCCACAGGGGCCGCCCTGGGAGCAGTACTTC	CASSPQGPPWEQYF
NA	TRBJ2-2	TRBV7-2	NA	TGTGCCAGCAGCCTCCAGCCGACTAGGCTAACCGGGGAGCTGTTTTTT	CASSLQPTRLTGELFF
NA	TRBJ2-7	TRBV18	NA	TGTGCCAGCTCGCGGGACTACGAGCAGTACTTC	CASSRDYEQYF
NA	TRBJ2-7	TRBV2	once	TGTGCCAGCACCCTCAGGACGCCATCAGGGGGAGGGGACGAGCAGTACTTC	CASTLRTPSGGGDEQYF
NA	TRBJ2-5	TRBV4-3	NA	TGCGCCAGCAGCCAAGATAACAGGGGAGGGACCCAGTACTTC	CASSQDNRGGTQYF
NA	TRBJ2-3	TRBV11-3	many	TGTGCCAGCAGCTTAGATCTAGGGGGGCCAACAGATACGCAGTATTTT	CASSLDLGGPTDTQYF
NA	TRBJ2-2	TRBV6-5	NA	TGTGCCAGCAGTTCCAACGCCCGCGGGGAGCTGTTTTTT	CASSSNARGELFF
NA	TRBJ1-2	TRBV15	NA	TGTGCCACCAGCGGCCCAGCAGGGAACTATGGCTACACCTTC	CATSGPAGNYGYTF
NA	TRBJ1-5	TRBV10-3	NA	TGTGCCATCAGTGAGGACTCCAATCAGCCCCAGCATTTT	CAISEDSNQPQHF
TRBD1	TRBJ1-4	TRBV4-2	NA	TGTGCCAGCAGCAAAGACCCGGGACAGGGTGGTGAAAAACTGTTTTTT	CASSKDPGQGGEKLFF
NA	TRBJ2-2	TRBV5-6	NA	TGTGCCAGCAGCTTGGCTCAGCCGGCCGGGGAGCTGTTTTTT	CASSLAQPAGELFF
NA	TRBJ1-3	TRBV7-2	few	TGTGCCAGCAGTCCCGACAGAGGAAACACCATATATTTT	CASSPDRGNTIYF
TRBD1	TRBJ2-5	TRBV6-2/TRBV6-3	NA	TGTGCCAGCAGTACCGGGGACAGACGCCAAGAGACCCAGTACTTC	CASSTGDRRQETQYF
NA	TRBJ1-1	TRBV2	NA	TGTGCCAGCAGGGGGACAAGGGCTGAAGCTTTCTTT	CASRGTRAEAFF
NA	TRBJ1-2	TRBV3-1/TRBV3-2	NA	TGTGCCAGCAGCCCTCAGGGAGTACCTTATGGCTACACCTTC	CASSPQGVPYGYTF
NA	TRBJ1-6	TRBV4-3	once	TGCGCCAGCAGTGACGAGGGGCATAATTCACCCCTCCACTTT	CASSDEGHNSPLHF
NA	TRBJ1-2	TRBV6-5	NA	TGTGCCAGCAGTTACTCCCAGGCAACTAACTATGGCTACACCTTC	CASSYSQATNYGYTF
NA	TRBJ1-2	TRBV25-1	NA	TGTGCCAGCAGTGAAGCCGGACTGAAAAACTATGGCTACACCTTC	CASSEAGLKNYGYTF
NA	TRBJ1-4	TRBV5-4	once	TGTGCCAGCAGCTTTTGGGGGATTGAAAAACTGTTTTTT	CASSFWGIEKLFF
TRBD1	TRBJ1-5	TRBV19	few	TGTGCCAGTAGCACAGGGGGCGAATATCAGCCCCAGCATTTT	CASSTGGEYQPQHF
TRBD2	TRBJ2-7	TRBV5-1	once	TGCGCCAGCAGCTTGGTAGCGGGGGGAGCCGAGCAGTACTTC	CASSLVAGGAEQYF
NA	TRBJ2-7	TRBV7-9	NA	TGTGCCAGCAGCTCCCCAAGGGACTACGAGCAGTACTTC	CASSSPRDYEQYF
NA	TRBJ2-6	TRBV9	NA	TGTGCCAGCAGCCCGGGGGAAGACAACGTCCTGACTTTC	CASSPGEDNVLTF
NA	TRBJ1-1	TRBV5-4	NA	TGTGCCAGCAGCTTGGCGGGGAACACTGAAGCTTTCTTT	CASSLAGNTEAFF
NA	TRBJ2-7	TRBV4-1	NA	TGCGCCAGCAGCCAACAAGCGGCGTCCTCCTACGAGCAGTACTTC	CASSQQAASSYEQYF
NA	TRBJ2-1	TRBV5-1	NA	TGCGCCAGCAGCTTGGGCCCAGCGGCCGTCGATGAGCAGTTCTTC	CASSLGPAAVDEQFF
NA	TRBJ1-5	TRBV21-1	NA	TGTGCCAGCAGGACCCGGGACAGGGGTCCGCCCCAGCATTTT	CASRTRDRGPPQHF
TRBD1	TRBJ1-4	TRBV27	few	TGTGCCAGCAGGATGACAGGGATGGGTGAAAAACTGTTTTTT	CASRMTGMGEKLFF
NA	TRBJ2-7	TRBV7-2	NA	TGTGCCAGCAGCTTCCAAGCCCTAAACTACGAGCAGTACTTC	CASSFQALNYEQYF
NA	TRBJ1-5	TRBV11-2	once	TGTGCCAGCAGCTTAGGCCACGGTAGCAATCAGCCCCAGCATTTT	CASSLGHGSNQPQHF
NA	TRBJ1-2	TRBV7-9	once	TGTGCCAGCAGCTTAGAGCGGGGGGCGCTTGGCTACACCTTC	CASSLERGALGYTF
TRBD2	TRBJ2-5	TRBV7-9	NA	TGTGCCAGCAGCAAGTCACTAGCGGGGGGACAAGAGACCCAGTACTTC	CASSKSLAGGQETQYF
TRBD2	TRBJ2-1	TRBV7-2	NA	TGTGCCAGCAGCTTCGGGACTAGCGGGAGGGATGAGCAGTTCTTC	CASSFGTSGRDEQFF